These 15 T cell receptor beta chains originate from one sample sequenced in a study of low-dose radiotherapy and immunotherapy resistance in tumors. Time point of the sample: after trial treatment. Treatment reported: LDRT plus nivolumab, ipilimumab, low-dose cyclophosphamide and aspirin (RACIN trial). TRAV- and TRBV-specific primers primed first-strand cDNA, covering alpha and beta chains. Amplification, which lasted 20 PCR cycles, used a constant-region primer and V-primer adapter to amplify TCRs. TCRdb fed the reads into MiXCR, producing one record per CDR3 protein. Of about 60,000 distinct CDR3 sequences listed, 23% are singletons. Sample: PBMCs, taken after low-dose radiotherapy plus immunotherapy. These receptors came from a male donor with prostate cancer.

The table lists this clonotype with a few counts. V is TRBV7-6 and J is TRBJ2-7; a weak D match, TRBD1 (6 bases). Trimming removed 4 bases at V and 4 bases at J, with 8 bases between. This CDR3 spans 12 amino acids. CDR1 SGHVS and CDR2 FNYEAQ come from the germline V gene. Written as DNA, the CDR3 is TGTGCCAGCAGCTCGGACAGATACGAGCAGTACTTC. Translating gives CASSSDRYEQYF.

In this sample, this clonotype turned up a few times. This sequence joins TRBV6-2 or TRBV6-3 and TRBJ2-1, with TRBD2 matching over 7 bases. The CDR3 length is 14 residues. The J segment lost 2 bases and the V segment lost 7 bases, leaving 5 bases of the junction unmatched. The germline gives CDR1 MNHEY, CDR2 SVGEGT. This CDR3 is CASTERGAYNEQFF. CDR3 coding DNA: TGTGCCAGCACCGAACGGGGGGCCTACAATGAGCAGTTCTTC.

The chain has TRBV9 and TRBJ2-5; D possibly corresponds to TRBD1 (6 bases). CDR1 and CDR2 (germline): SGDLS, YYNGEE. With 0 bases removed from V and 4 bases from J, the gap between germline ends came to 13 bases. The CDR3 extends over 15 amino acids. The chain's CDR3 is CASSVEGEYSETQYF. The DNA of the CDR3 is TGTGCCAGCAGCGTAGAGGGGGAATATTCAGAGACCCAGTACTTC.

This clonotype appeared many times. This chain links TRBV12-3 or TRBV12-4 with TRBJ1-1, with TRBD1 matching over 7 bases. This CDR3 is 14 amino acids long. Trimming took 3 bases from V and 4 from J; bases not matched to a gene: 5. This CDR3 is CASSFRQGGTEAFF. The CDR3, as DNA: TGTGCCAGCAGTTTCCGACAGGGTGGCACTGAAGCTTTCTTT.

The sample holds a few counts of this clonotype. This chain links TRBV24-1 with TRBJ2-1; no clear D. There are 13 residues in the CDR3. The germline V and J ends were trimmed by 1 base and 6 bases, with 6 bases remaining between them. Germline values: CDR1 KGHDR, CDR2 SFDVKD. CDR3: CATSDFPSNEQFF. Written as DNA, the CDR3 is TGTGCCACCAGTGATTTCCCCAGCAATGAGCAGTTCTTC.

Points on this clonotype: A single base is all that separates this from a far larger clone, so a read error is likely. This chain joins TRBV6-5 and TRBJ2-7; TRBD1 matches at 8 bases. J lost 7 bases, V lost 6 bases, and 14 bases had no gene match. Germline V gene sequence: CDR1 MNHEY, CDR2 SVGAGI. The CDR3 extends over 15 amino acids. CDR3 bases: TGTGCCAGCAGCCCATCAGGGGGCAGTGGTAATGAGCAGTACTTC. This encodes CASSPSGGSGNEQYF.

This clonotype came up many times. The V call is TRBV29-1, the J call TRBJ2-2, with a weak D call TRBD2 (5 bases). V lost 3 bases, J lost 5 bases, and 10 bases lay in between. From germline, CDR1 is SQVTM and CDR2 ANQGSEA. This CDR3 contains 13 residues. The CDR3 is CSVDPGGTGELFF. CDR3 bases: TGCAGCGTTGACCCGGGCGGGACCGGGGAGCTGTTTTTT.

In its sample, this clonotype was seen many times. The gene calls are TRBV7-3 and TRBJ2-7; TRBD2 agrees at 9 bases. The junction had 3 bases not matched to a gene; V was cut back by 3 bases and J by 0 bases. CDR3 length equals 15 residues. The germline V gene has CDR1 SGHTA and CDR2 FQGTGA. This chain's CDR3 is CASSFTGLASYEQYF. Here the CDR3 DNA reads TGTGCCAGCAGCTTCACGGGACTAGCCTCCTACGAGCAGTACTTC.

This clonotype was picked up many times. V usage is TRBV7-9 and J usage is TRBJ1-2; possible D gene TRBD1, 5 bases. This CDR3 is built from 14 residues. The V end was cut by 2 bases, the J end by 1 base, with 8 bases between. Germline V gene sequence: CDR1 SEHNR, CDR2 FQNEAQ (reference sequence). The CDR3 is CASSLRDGNYGYTF. The CDR3 coding sequence is TGTGCCAGCAGCTTAAGGGACGGTAACTATGGCTACACCTTC. Full variable domain (outside the CDR3, taken from reference TRBV7-9 and TRBJ1-2): DTGVSQNPRHKITKRGQNVTFRCDPISEHNRLYWYRQTLGQGPEFLTYFQNEAQLEKSRLLSDRFSAERPKGSFSTLEIQRTEQGDSAMYLCASSLRDGNYGYTFGSGTRLTVV.

This clonotype was seen ten or more times. The chain employs TRBV30 and TRBJ2-5; perhaps TRBD2 as D (6 bases). Germline CDR1 is GTSNPN and CDR2 is SVGIG (reference sequence). This CDR3 has 13 residues. V dropped 0 bases and J dropped 5 bases, with 10 bases sitting between them. The DNA for the CDR3 is TGTGCCTGGAGTGTGCGGGGTCGGGAGACCCAGTACTTC. Amino acids: CAWSVRGRETQYF. The full variable domain, completed using reference TRBV30 and TRBJ2-5, is SQTIHQWPATLVQPVGSPLSLECTVEGTSNPNLYWYRQAAGRGLQLLFYSVGIGQISSEVPQNLSASRPQDRQFILSSKKLLLSDSGFYLCAWSVRGRETQYFGPGTRLLVL.

This clonotype was seen at least ten times. The rearrangement joins TRBV20-1 to TRBJ2-2; 12 nucleotides line up with TRBD2. V was pared by 2 bases and J by 6 bases, with 4 bases of the junction left unmatched. The CDR3 totals 15 residues. Germline V CDR1 and CDR2: DFQATT, SNEGSKA (reference sequence). The CDR3 nucleotides read TGCAGTGCTAGACCTAGCGGGGGGGCCCCCGGGGAGCTGTTTTTT. Amino acids: CSARPSGGAPGELFF.

This clonotype was picked up many times. The chain is built from TRBV7-9 and TRBJ1-2; 10 nucleotides line up with TRBD1. V was pared by 4 bases and J by 3 bases, with 5 bases of the junction left unmatched. Germline-derived CDR1 and CDR2 are SEHNR and FQNEAQ (reference sequence). The CDR3 sequence is 15 residues long. In DNA, the CDR3 is TGTGCCAGCAGCTCCAGGGACAGGGGCCACTATGGCTACACCTTC. As protein: CASSSRDRGHYGYTF.

The chain has TRBV12-3 or TRBV12-4 and TRBJ2-3; 7 bases line up with TRBD2. Losses at the gene ends were 2 bases for V and 5 bases for J; bases not matched to a gene: 7. CDR3 length equals 15 residues. CDR3 loop: CASSLLGGLLDTQYF. In nucleotides, the CDR3 is TGTGCCAGCAGTTTATTGGGAGGGTTGTTAGATACGCAGTATTTT.

The V call is TRBV28, the J call TRBJ2-7; TRBD2 aligns across 8 bases. With V trimmed by 5 bases and J by 1 base, 10 bases remained unmatched. This CDR3 has 16 residues. Germline lookup yields CDR1 MDHEN and CDR2 SYDVKM. The CDR3 loop reads CASSTWGVAGSYEQYF. The CDR3 nucleotides are TGTGCCAGCAGTACCTGGGGGGTAGCGGGATCCTACGAGCAGTACTTC. The complete variable domain, with remaining parts taken from reference TRBV28 and TRBJ2-7, reads DVKVTQSSRYLVKRTGEKVFLECVQDMDHENMFWYRQDPGLGLRLIYFSYDVKMKEKGDIPEGYSVSREKKERFSLILESASTNQTSMYLCASSTWGVAGSYEQYFGPGTRLTVT.

This clonotype was found many times. V gene TRBV6-2 or TRBV6-3 combines with J gene TRBJ2-1; 7 nucleotides line up with TRBD2. V gave up 5 bases and J gave up 4 bases; unmatched junction bases: 8. The germline gives CDR1 MNHEY, CDR2 SVGEGT. This CDR3 is 15 amino acids long. CDR3 coding DNA: TGTGCCAGCAGTGATGTCGGGGGGACTTACAATGAGCAGTTCTTC. The encoded protein is CASSDVGGTYNEQFF.